This T cell receptor (beta chain) was captured in a study of T-cell reconstitution after alpha-beta-depleted transplantation in children. Study outcomes and limitations: Expanded graft clones numbering several hundred reportedly gave rise to alpha-beta T cells about two months after transplant.

This clonotype has more than one count but fewer than ten. Its antigen is not known. Germline values: CDR1 LGHNA, CDR2 YNFKEQ. Losses at the gene ends were 4 bases for V and 5 bases for J; bases not matched to a gene: 6. There are 16 residues in the CDR3. It was with unique molecular identifiers that the TCRbeta library was prepared. In TCRdb, the PCR reads were re-called with MiXCR into one record per CDR3 protein. Here the sample spans 300,000 or so distinct CDR3 sequences, approximately 23% being singletons. Sequencing used PBMCs, mostly from graft donor cells, obtained 180 days after TCRalphabeta/CD19-depleted stem cell transplant. This receptor was identified in a male patient under 18 who had a stem cell transplant for acute lymphoblastic leukemia, so the T cells may come from the graft donor. The chain links TRBV4-2 to TRBJ2-1, with TRBD2 matching over 12 bases. CDR3 sequence: CASSPVGLAGNNEQFF. In DNA form, the CDR3 reads TGTGCCAGCAGCCCGGTCGGACTAGCGGGGAACAATGAGCAGTTCTTC.